One T cell receptor beta chain is described in this entry. The CDR3 contains 12 residues. Germline V gives CDR1 SGHAT, CDR2 FQNNGV. V was shortened by 3 bases and J by 6 bases, with 8 bases between the two germline ends. A second PCR of about 7 to 12 cycles used a sample-barcoded 5' primer and a J-beta primer mix. The authors tagged each cDNA molecule using a template-switch adaptor with 12 random nucleotides. TCRdb reanalysed the 5' RACE reads using MiXCR and keeps one entry per CDR3 protein. The sample includes roughly 800,000 distinct CDR3 sequences, about 26% of them seen just once. This entry is derived from a study of blood T cells in healthy people across ages. This sample was shared with a second study, whose subject was T cells of mothers and their children.

Source material: blood. The sequence was obtained from a boy aged 5-17 years in good health. The chain couples TRBV11-2 to TRBJ1-1, with D hard to call. Here the CDR3 reads CASSFSRAEAFF. CDR3 DNA: TGTGCCAGCAGCTTTAGTCGGGCTGAAGCTTTCTTT.